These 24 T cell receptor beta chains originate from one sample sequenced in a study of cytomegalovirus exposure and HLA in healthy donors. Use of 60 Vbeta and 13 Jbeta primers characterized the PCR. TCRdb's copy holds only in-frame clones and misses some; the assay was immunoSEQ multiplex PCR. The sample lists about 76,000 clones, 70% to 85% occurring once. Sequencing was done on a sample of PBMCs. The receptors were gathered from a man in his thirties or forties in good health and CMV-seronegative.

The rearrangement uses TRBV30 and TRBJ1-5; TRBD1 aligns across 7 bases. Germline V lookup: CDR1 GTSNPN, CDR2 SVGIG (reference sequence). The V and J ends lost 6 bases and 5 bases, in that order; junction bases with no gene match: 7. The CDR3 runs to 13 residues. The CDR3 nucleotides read TGTGCCTGTTCCCGACAGGGTTATCAGCCCCAGCATTTT. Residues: CACSRQGYQPQHF.

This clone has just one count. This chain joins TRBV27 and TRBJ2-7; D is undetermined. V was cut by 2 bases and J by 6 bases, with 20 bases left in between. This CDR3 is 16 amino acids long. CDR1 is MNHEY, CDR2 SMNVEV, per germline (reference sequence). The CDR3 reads CASSLGPLGSVGEQYF. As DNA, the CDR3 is TGTGCCAGCAGTTTAGGCCCCCTCGGGTCGGTAGGCGAGCAGTACTTC.

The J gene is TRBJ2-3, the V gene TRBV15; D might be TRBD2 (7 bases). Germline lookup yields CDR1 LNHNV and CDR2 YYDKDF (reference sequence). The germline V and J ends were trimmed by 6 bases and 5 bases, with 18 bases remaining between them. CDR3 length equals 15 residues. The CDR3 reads CATRTSGGDLDTQYF. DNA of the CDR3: TGTGCCACCAGGACTTCGGGGGGCGATTTAGATACGCAGTATTTT.

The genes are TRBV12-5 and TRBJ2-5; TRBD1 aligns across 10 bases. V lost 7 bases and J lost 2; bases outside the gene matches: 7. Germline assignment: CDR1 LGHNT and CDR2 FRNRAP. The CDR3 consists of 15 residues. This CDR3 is CASARTGGSQETQYF. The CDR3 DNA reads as TGTGCTAGTGCCCGGACAGGGGGAAGTCAAGAGACCCAGTACTTC. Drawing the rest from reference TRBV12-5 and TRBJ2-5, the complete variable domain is DARVTQTPRHKVTEMGQEVTMRCQPILGHNTVFWYRQTMMQGLELLAYFRNRAPLDDSGMPKDRFSAEMPDATLATLKIQPSEPRDSAVYFCASARTGGSQETQYFGPGTRLLVL.

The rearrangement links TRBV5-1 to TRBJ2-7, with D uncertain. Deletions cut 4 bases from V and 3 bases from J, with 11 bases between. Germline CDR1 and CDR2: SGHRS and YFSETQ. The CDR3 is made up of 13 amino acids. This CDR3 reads CASSVLPGYEQYF. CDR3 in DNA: TGCGCCAGCAGCGTCCTACCCGGCTACGAGCAGTACTTC. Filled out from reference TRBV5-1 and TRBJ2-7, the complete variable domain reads KAGVTQTPRYLIKTRGQQVTLSCSPISGHRSVSWYQQTPGQGLQFLFEYFSETQRNKGNFPGRFSGRQFSNSRSEMNVSTLELGDSALYLCASSVLPGYEQYFGPGTRLTVT.

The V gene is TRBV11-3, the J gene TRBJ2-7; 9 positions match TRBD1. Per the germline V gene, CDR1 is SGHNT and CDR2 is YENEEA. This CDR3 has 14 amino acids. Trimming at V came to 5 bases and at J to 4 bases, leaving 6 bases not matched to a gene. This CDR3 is CASSAGTGKYEQYF. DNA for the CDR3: TGTGCCAGCAGCGCCGGGACAGGGAAATACGAGCAGTACTTC.

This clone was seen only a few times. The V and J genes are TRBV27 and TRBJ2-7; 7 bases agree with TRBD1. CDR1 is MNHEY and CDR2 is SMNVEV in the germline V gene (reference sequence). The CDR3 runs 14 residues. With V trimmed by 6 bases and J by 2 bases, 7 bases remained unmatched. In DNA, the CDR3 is TGTGCCAGCAGAGCCCTTGACAGGGCCTACGAGCAGTACTTC. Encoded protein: CASRALDRAYEQYF.

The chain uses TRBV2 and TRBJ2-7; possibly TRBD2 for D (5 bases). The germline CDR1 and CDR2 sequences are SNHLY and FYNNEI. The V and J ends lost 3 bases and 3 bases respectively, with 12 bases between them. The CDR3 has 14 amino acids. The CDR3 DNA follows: TGTGCCAGCAGTGACGGGGAACCTAACTACGAGCAGTACTTC. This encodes CASSDGEPNYEQYF. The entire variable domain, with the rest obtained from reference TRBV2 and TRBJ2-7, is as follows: EPEVTQTPSHQVTQMGQEVILRCVPISNHLYFYWYRQILGQKVEFLVSFYNNEISEKSEIFDDQFSVERPDGSNFTLKIRSTKLEDSAMYFCASSDGEPNYEQYFGPGTRLTVT.

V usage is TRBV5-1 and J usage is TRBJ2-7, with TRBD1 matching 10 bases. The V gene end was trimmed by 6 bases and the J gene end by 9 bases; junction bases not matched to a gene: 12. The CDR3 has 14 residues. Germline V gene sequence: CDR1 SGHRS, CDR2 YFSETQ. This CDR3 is CASTISGTGEGQYF. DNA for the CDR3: TGCGCCAGCACCATCTCTGGGACAGGGGAGGGGCAGTACTTC.

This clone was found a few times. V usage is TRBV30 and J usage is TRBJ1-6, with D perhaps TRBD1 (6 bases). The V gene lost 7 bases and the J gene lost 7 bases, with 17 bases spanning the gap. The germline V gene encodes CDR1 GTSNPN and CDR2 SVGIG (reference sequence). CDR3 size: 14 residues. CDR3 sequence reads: CASNTQGNNSPLHF. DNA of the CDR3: TGTGCCTCGAACACACAGGGTAACAATTCACCCCTCCACTTT.

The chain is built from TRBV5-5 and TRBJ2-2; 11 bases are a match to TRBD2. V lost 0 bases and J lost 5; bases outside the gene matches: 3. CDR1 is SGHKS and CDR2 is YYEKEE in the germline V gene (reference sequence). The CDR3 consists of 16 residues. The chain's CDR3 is CASSLELAGATGELFF. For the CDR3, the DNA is TGTGCCAGCAGCTTGGAACTAGCGGGAGCGACCGGGGAGCTGTTTTTT.

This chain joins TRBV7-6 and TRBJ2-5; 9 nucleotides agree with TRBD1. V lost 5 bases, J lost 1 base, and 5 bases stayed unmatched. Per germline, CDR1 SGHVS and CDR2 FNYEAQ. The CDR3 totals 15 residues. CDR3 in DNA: TGTGCCAGCAGCCAACCGGGACAGGGCCAAGAGACCCAGTACTTC. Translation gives CASSQPGQGQETQYF.

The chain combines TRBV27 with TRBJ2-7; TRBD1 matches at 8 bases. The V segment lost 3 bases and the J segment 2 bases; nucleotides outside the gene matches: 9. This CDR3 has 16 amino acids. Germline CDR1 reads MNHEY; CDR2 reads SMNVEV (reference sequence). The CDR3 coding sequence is TGTGCCAGCAGTTTGTCAAACAGGGGGTTTACCTACGAGCAGTACTTC. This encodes CASSLSNRGFTYEQYF.

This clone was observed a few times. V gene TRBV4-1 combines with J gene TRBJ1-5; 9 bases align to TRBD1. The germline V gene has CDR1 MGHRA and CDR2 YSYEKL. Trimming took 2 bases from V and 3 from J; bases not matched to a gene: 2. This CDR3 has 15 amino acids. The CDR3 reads CASSQTGGPNQPQHF. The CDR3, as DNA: TGCGCCAGCAGCCAAACAGGGGGCCCCAATCAGCCCCAGCATTTT.

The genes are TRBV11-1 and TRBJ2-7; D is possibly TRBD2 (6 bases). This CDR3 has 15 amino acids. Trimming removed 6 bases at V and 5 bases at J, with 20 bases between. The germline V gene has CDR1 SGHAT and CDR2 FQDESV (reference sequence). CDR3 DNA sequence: TGTGCCAGCAGTTACCAAGGAGGGCCGGTGGACGAGCAGTACTTC. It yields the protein CASSYQGGPVDEQYF.

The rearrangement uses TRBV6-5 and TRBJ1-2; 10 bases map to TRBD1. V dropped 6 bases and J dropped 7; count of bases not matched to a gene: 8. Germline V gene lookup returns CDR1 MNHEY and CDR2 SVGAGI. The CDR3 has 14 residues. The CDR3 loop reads CASRVTGGWAGYTF. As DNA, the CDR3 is TGTGCCAGCAGGGTGACAGGGGGCTGGGCTGGCTACACCTTC.

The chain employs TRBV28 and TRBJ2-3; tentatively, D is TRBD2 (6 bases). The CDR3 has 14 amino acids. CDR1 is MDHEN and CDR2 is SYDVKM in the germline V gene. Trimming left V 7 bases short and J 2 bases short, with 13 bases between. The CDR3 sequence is CASTGTYDTDTQYF. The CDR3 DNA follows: TGTGCCAGCACGGGGACTTATGACACAGATACGCAGTATTTT.

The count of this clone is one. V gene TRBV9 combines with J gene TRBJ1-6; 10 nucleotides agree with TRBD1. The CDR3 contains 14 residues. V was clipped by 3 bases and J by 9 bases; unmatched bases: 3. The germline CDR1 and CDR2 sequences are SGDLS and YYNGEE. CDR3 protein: CASSGQGASSPLHF. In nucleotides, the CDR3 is TGTGCCAGCAGCGGACAGGGGGCTAGTTCACCCCTCCACTTT.

The CDR3 protein is CASSQGTRRAEQFF. The DNA for the CDR3 is TGTGCCAGCAGTCAAGGGACTAGACGGGCTGAGCAGTTCTTC. The gene calls are TRBV27 and TRBJ2-1, with TRBD2 identical over 8 bases. Trimming cost V 5 bases and J 9 bases; bases outside gene matches: 9. Germline V CDR1 and CDR2: MNHEY, SMNVEV (reference sequence). CDR3 length equals 14 residues.

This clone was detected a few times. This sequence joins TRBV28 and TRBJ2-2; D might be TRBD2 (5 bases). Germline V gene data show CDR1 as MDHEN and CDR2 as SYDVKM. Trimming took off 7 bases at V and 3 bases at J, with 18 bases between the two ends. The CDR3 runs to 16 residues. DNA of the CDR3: TGTGCCAGCAAAGGGTTGAGGGTCGGATACACCGGGGAGCTGTTTTTT. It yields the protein CASKGLRVGYTGELFF. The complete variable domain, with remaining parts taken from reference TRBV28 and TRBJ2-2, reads DVKVTQSSRYLVKRTGEKVFLECVQDMDHENMFWYRQDPGLGLRLIYFSYDVKMKEKGDIPEGYSVSREKKERFSLILESASTNQTSMYLCASKGLRVGYTGELFFGEGSRLTVL.

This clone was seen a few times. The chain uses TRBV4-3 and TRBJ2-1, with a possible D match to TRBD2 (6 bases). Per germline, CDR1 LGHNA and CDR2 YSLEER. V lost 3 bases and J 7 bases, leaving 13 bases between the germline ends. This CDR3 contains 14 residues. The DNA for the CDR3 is TGCGCCAGCAGCCAGACCGGGACTGATAATGAGCAGTTCTTC. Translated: CASSQTGTDNEQFF.

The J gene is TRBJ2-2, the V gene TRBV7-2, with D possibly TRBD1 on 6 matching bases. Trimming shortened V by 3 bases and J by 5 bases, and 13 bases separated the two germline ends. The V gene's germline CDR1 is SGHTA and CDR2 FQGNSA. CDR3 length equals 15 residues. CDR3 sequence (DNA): TGTGCCAGCAGCTTCGAGACAGGCGAGACCGGGGAGCTGTTTTTT. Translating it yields CASSFETGETGELFF.

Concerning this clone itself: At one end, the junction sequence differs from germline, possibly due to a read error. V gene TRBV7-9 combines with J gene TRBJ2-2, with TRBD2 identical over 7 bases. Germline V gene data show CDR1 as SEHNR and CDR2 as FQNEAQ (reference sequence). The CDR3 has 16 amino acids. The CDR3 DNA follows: TGTTCCAGCAGCTTCGGTGGCGGGAGAAAGACCGGGGAGCTGTTTTTT. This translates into CSSSFGGGRKTGELFF.

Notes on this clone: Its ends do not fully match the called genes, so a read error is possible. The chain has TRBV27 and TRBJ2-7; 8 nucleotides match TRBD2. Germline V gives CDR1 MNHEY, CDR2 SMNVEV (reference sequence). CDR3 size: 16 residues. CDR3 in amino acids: CARSVAGTRVLYEQYF. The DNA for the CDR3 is TGTGCCCGCAGCGTAGCCGGGACTAGGGTTCTCTACGAGCAGTACTTC.